Shown below are 17 T cell receptor beta chains from a single sample sequenced in a study of Ad26.COV2.S vaccination and SARS-CoV-2 variants. The assay was immunoSEQ multiplex PCR, and TCRdb's table has in-frame clones only and misses some. Of over 400,000 clones listed, 89% were seen once; the top ten hold about 2.4%. Treatment specified: around 19 received Ad26.COV2.S at low or high dose, single or two shots; roughly 5 received placebo; per-sample allocation not given. The samples were gathered on day 63 after the first injection of vaccine or placebo. The sequencing used peripheral blood, collected in a trial of Ad26.COV2.S vaccine versus placebo. Source of these receptors: a person between 18 and 59 years old who received the Ad26.COV2.S COVID-19 vaccine or a placebo.

V gene TRBV5-1 combines with J gene TRBJ1-4; 10 nucleotides line up with TRBD1. The CDR3 covers 16 residues. V trimming: 4 bases; J trimming: 6 bases; junction bases outside the gene matches: 9. Per the germline V gene, CDR1 is SGHRS and CDR2 is YFSETQ. The CDR3 nucleotides read TGCGCCAGCAGCGCGGACAGGGGGTTTAGAGATGAAAAACTGTTTTTT. It encodes CASSADRGFRDEKLFF.

The V gene is TRBV4-1, the J gene TRBJ1-4, with D possibly matching TRBD1 (5 bases). This CDR3 region has 14 residues. CDR1 MGHRA and CDR2 YSYEKL come from the germline V gene. V lost 4 bases and J lost 8, with 14 bases in between. This CDR3 is CASSLFGTIEKLFF. CDR3 sequence (DNA): TGCGCCAGCAGCCTATTTGGGACCATCGAAAAACTGTTTTTT.

This chain connects TRBV6-5 to TRBJ2-7; D gene unclear. This CDR3 spans 13 amino acids. Between the trimmed V and J ends, which lost 5 bases and 3 bases, there was a span of 11 bases. Germline CDR1 and CDR2: MNHEY and SVGAGI. In nucleotides, the CDR3 is TGTGCCAGCAGTAAGGGCCCTGTCTACGAGCAGTACGTC. This codes for CASSKGPVYEQYV.

The V and J genes are TRBV18 and TRBJ2-5; no clear D gene. V lost 2 bases, J lost 5 bases, and 9 bases lay in between. The germline V gene has CDR1 KGHSH and CDR2 LQKENI. The CDR3 runs to 13 residues. The CDR3, as DNA: TGTGCCAGCTCACCAGGGCTCAGGGAGACCCAGTACTTC. Encoded protein: CASSPGLRETQYF.

The V call is TRBV7-2, the J call TRBJ1-2; 9 nucleotides agree with TRBD1. Germline V gene data show CDR1 as SGHTA and CDR2 as FQGNSA. The CDR3 loop spans 16 amino acids. V was pared by 5 bases and J by 8 bases, with 15 bases of the junction left unmatched. CDR3 loop: CASSLRTGAPRSGYTF. CDR3 DNA sequence: TGTGCCAGCAGCCTCCGGACAGGGGCCCCGCGGAGCGGCTACACCTTC.

The chain couples TRBV6-1 to TRBJ1-5, with D possibly TRBD1 on 5 matching bases. The germline gives CDR1 MNHNS, CDR2 SASEGT. V lost 1 base, J lost 0 bases, and 13 bases lay in between. The CDR3 is 17 residues long. Here the CDR3 DNA reads TGTGCCAGCAGTGAAGTGATGACAGCTCATAGCAATCAGCCCCAGCATTTT. This encodes CASSEVMTAHSNQPQHF.

This chain connects TRBV11-3 to TRBJ1-1; D unclear. CDR3 length: 13 residues. Germline V gene data show CDR1 as SGHNT and CDR2 as YENEEA. Trimming shortened V by 3 bases and J by 3 bases, and 8 bases separated the two germline ends. The CDR3 reads CASSFGIDTEAFF. The DNA for the CDR3 is TGTGCCAGCAGCTTTGGAATAGACACTGAAGCTTTCTTT.

The chain recombines TRBV5-1 with TRBJ1-6, with unresolved D. V lost 2 bases, J lost 7 bases, and 7 bases lay in between. The germline V gene has CDR1 SGHRS and CDR2 YFSETQ. The CDR3 is 13 residues long. The CDR3 coding sequence is TGCGCCAGCAGCTTCGATGAGAATTCACCCCTCCACTTT. Encoded protein: CASSFDENSPLHF.

This chain links TRBV18 with TRBJ2-5; no reliable D call. The V end lost 6 bases, the J end lost 7 bases, and 15 bases lay between the germline ends. In germline, CDR1 is KGHSH, CDR2 LQKENI. There are 13 residues in the CDR3. CDR3 in amino acids: CASSYETSGTQYF. The DNA for the CDR3 is TGTGCCAGCTCGTACGAAACTTCGGGGACCCAGTACTTC.

The V call is TRBV9, the J call TRBJ1-3; unclear D gene. V was clipped by 4 bases and J by 10 bases, with 12 bases between them. The CDR3 runs to 12 residues. Per the germline V gene, CDR1 is SGDLS and CDR2 is YYNGEE. CDR3 bases: TGTGCCAGCAGCATCCATCAGTCGACCATATATTTT. This translates into CASSIHQSTIYF.

The chain is built from TRBV2 and TRBJ2-5, with 9 bases fitting TRBD1. The CDR3 spans 15 residues. Trimming at V came to 6 bases and at J to 0 bases, leaving 5 bases not matched to a gene. Per germline, CDR1 SNHLY and CDR2 FYNNEI. The DNA of the CDR3 is TGTGCCAGCAGCCCCAGGGACAGGGACCAAGAGACCCAGTACTTC. It yields the protein CASSPRDRDQETQYF.

The sample holds one count of this clone. The sample carries other DNA sequences with the same CDR3. The chain combines TRBV7-2 with TRBJ2-6, with D unresolved. Per germline, CDR1 SGHTA and CDR2 FQGNSA. The CDR3 is 15 amino acids. V was shortened by 1 base and J by 0 bases, with 4 bases between the two germline ends. CDR3 DNA: TGTGCCAGCAGCTTAGGGAGCTCTGGGGCCAACGTCCTGACTTTC. This encodes CASSLGSSGANVLTF.

This clone was counted once. The gene calls are TRBV6-1 and TRBJ1-3; weak D call: TRBD1 (6 bases). V was cut by 1 base and J by 10 bases, with 17 bases left in between. Looked up from germline, CDR1 is MNHNS and CDR2 is SASEGT. The CDR3 runs to 15 residues. CDR3 nucleotides: TGTGCCAGCAGTGAAGTACGGTTGGACAGCGGGACCATATATTTT. Translating gives CASSEVRLDSGTIYF.

This clone appeared a single time. Other DNA sequences in the same sample also yield this CDR3. This chain joins TRBV5-4 and TRBJ1-2; 7 bases fit TRBD1. V was pared by 4 bases and J by 5 bases, with 5 bases of the junction left unmatched. The CDR3 spans 13 residues. Germline lookup yields CDR1 SGHNT and CDR2 YYREEE (reference sequence). This CDR3 is CASSLGTVYGYTF. CDR3 sequence (DNA): TGTGCCAGCAGCCTCGGGACAGTTTATGGCTACACCTTC.

V usage is TRBV6-2 or TRBV6-3 and J usage is TRBJ2-3; TRBD1 matches 10 bases. V gave up 6 bases and J gave up 4 bases; unmatched junction bases: 7. Looked up from germline, CDR1 is MNHEY and CDR2 is SVGEGT. This CDR3 region has 15 residues. The CDR3 bases are TGTGCCAGCAGCTCTAAGGGGACAGGGGCAGATACGCAGTATTTT. This sequence encodes CASSSKGTGADTQYF.

The gene calls are TRBV19 and TRBJ2-4, with 9 bases aligning to TRBD2. This CDR3 has 17 amino acids. The germline gives CDR1 LNHDA, CDR2 SQIVND (reference sequence). The junction had 12 bases not matched to a gene; V was cut back by 9 bases and J by 0 bases. The CDR3 spells CASLPGREGLAKNIQYF. DNA of the CDR3: TGTGCCAGCCTCCCCGGGCGGGAGGGACTAGCCAAAAACATTCAGTACTTC.

The chain links TRBV7-8 to TRBJ2-1; no firm D call. Germline assignment: CDR1 SGHVS and CDR2 FQNEAQ. Trimming stripped 0 bases from V and 10 bases from J, with 7 bases between. The CDR3 is 12 amino acids. The CDR3 DNA follows: TGTGCCAGCAGCTTAGCCCTTAGGGAGCAGTTCTTC. This translates into CASSLALREQFF.